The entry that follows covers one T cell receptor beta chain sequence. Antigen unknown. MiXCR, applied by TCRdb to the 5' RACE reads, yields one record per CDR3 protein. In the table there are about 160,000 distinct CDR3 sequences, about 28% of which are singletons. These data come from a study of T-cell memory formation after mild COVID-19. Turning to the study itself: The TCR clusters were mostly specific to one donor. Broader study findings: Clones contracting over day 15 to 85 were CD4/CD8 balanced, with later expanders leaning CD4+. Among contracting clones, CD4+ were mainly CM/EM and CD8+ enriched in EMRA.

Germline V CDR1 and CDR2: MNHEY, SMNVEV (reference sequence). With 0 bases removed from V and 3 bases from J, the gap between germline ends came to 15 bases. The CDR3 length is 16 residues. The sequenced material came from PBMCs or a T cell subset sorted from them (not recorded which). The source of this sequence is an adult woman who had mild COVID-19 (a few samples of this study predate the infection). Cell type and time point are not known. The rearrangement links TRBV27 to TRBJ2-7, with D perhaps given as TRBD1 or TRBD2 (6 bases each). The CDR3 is CASSLSKGGFLYEQYF. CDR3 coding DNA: TGTGCCAGCAGTTTATCGAAGGGGGGTTTTCTCTACGAGCAGTACTTC.